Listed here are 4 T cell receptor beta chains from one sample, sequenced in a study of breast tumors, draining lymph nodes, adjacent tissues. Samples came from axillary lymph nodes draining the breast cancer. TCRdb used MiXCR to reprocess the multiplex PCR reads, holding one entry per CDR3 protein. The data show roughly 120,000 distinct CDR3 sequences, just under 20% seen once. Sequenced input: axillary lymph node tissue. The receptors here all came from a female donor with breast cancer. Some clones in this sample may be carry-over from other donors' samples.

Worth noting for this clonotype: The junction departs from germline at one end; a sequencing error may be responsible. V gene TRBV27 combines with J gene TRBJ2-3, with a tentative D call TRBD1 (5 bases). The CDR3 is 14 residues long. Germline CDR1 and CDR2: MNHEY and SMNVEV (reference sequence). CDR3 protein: CVSSFSRGTDTQYF. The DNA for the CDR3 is TGTGTCAGCAGTTTTAGCAGGGGCACAGATACGCAGTATTTT.

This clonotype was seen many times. CDR3 sequence reads: CATSDLGTTNTDTQYF. The CDR3 DNA reads as TGTGCCACCAGTGATTTAGGGACCACAAACACAGATACGCAGTATTTT. J is TRBJ2-3 and V is TRBV24-1, with D possibly called TRBD1 or TRBD2 (5 bases each). V was clipped by 1 base and J by 2 bases, with 12 bases between them. Germline CDR1 and CDR2: KGHDR and SFDVKD. This CDR3 is 16 amino acids long.

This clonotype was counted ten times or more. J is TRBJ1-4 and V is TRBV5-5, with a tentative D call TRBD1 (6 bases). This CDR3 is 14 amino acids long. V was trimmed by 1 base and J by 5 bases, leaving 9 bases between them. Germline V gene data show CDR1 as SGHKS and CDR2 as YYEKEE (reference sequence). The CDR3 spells CASSLMGANEKLFF. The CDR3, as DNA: TGTGCCAGCAGCTTGATGGGGGCCAATGAAAAACTGTTTTTT. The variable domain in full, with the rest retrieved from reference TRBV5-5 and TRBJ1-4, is DAGVTQSPTHLIKTRGQQVTLRCSPISGHKSVSWYQQVLGQGPQFIFQYYEKEERGRGNFPDRFSARQFPNYSSELNVNALLLGDSALYLCASSLMGANEKLFFGSGTQLSVL.

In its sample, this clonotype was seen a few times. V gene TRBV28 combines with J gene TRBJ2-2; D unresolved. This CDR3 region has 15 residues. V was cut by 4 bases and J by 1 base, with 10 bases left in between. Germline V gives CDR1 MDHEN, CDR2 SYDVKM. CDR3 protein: CASSSWPRNTGELFF. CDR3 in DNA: TGTGCCAGCAGTTCCTGGCCCCGGAACACCGGGGAGCTGTTTTTT.